What follows describes a single TCR beta chain. Its matching antigen is unknown. Cohort: HPV-negative, locally advanced oral cavity squamous cell carcinoma patients. Most PBMC samples had around 480 ng input DNA in six replicates. Sequencing used immunoSEQ multiplex PCR; TCRdb keeps in-frame clones, though not all of them. The top ten clones hold around 2.7% of a sample with about 14,000 clones, around two thirds of them seen once. The sample comes from a study of neoadjuvant anti-PD-1 for oral cavity cancer. Study context: Before surgery, most patients got three to four biweekly 3 mg/kg nivolumab doses. The study, taken as a whole, reports: Non-responders to neoadjuvant nivolumab had significantly more clonal PBMC T cells than responders.

This CDR3 region has 15 residues. V shed 7 bases, J shed 7 bases, and the junction held 11 bases outside the gene matches. Germline loops: CDR1 SGHAT, CDR2 FQNNGV. The material was PBMCs, obtained before nivolumab (anti-PD-1) treatment. The sequence came from a person between 40 and 80 years old with oral cavity squamous cell carcinoma. The chain uses TRBV11-2 and TRBJ2-1, with 9 bases identical to TRBD1. This CDR3 reads CASNWIQGAQNEQFF. The CDR3 region has the DNA TGTGCCAGCAACTGGATACAGGGGGCGCAGAATGAGCAGTTCTTC.